The present T cell receptor (beta chain) was sequenced within a study of T cell responses to AZD1222 COVID-19 vaccine. Study results and limitations: Increased Spike-specific TCR breadth and depth were observed after two AZD1222 doses. Across spike, vaccine-associated CD4 TCRs were found, dominant at 160-218 and 743-854.

TCRdb keeps only in-frame clones here, not all; method: immunoSEQ multiplex PCR. The top ten clones hold roughly 15% of a sample with roughly 51,000 clones, about 89% of them seen once. This CDR3 region has 15 residues. J was trimmed by 0 bases and V by 8 bases; bases with no gene match: 7. The germline gives CDR1 SEHNR, CDR2 FQNEAQ (reference sequence). On this clone: Its target is unknown.

Sequences were derived from peripheral blood, sampled 28 days after the second AZD1222 dose. This rearrangement joins TRBV7-9 to TRBJ2-7, with TRBD2 identical over 10 bases. The clonotype comes from an adult who received the AZD1222 COVID-19 vaccine. The CDR3 region is CASSKTSGNSYEQYF. The CDR3 DNA follows: TGTGCCAGCTCAAAAACTAGCGGGAACTCCTACGAGCAGTACTTC.